This T cell receptor beta chain was recovered during a study of blood T cell repertoires in COVID-19 (dated by TCRdb to the early 2020s). With respect to the entire study: The collaborator samples originated in the United States, Italy and Spain and spanned the acute and convalescent phases of COVID-19. The prospective study material was composed of cDNA or gDNA derived from T cells, B-cell-depleted T cells, or PBMCs. The dataset comprised deeply sampled blood TCRbeta repertoires from subjects exposed to, actively infected with, or recovered from COVID-19. A freely available public database, intended as a resource for researchers studying the immune response to SARS-CoV-2, is where the repertoires were released. The samples were drawn from two sources: the first 160 participants of the ongoing ImmuneRACE study, and 1,200 or so subjects contributed by 6 global collaborators. Sample metadata almost always included a de-identified subject ID, COVID-19 status, age in years and sex. Where available, HLA class I and class II types were obtained from metadata supplied by the sample provider rather than from assay-based typing. On the study overall, not on this receptor specifically: How much clinical and demographic metadata was included differed by source and by participant, and the metadata was provided uncurated.

A second Seattle source provided samples from volunteer blood donors who had recovered from COVID-19. Collaborating institutions collected whole blood in K2EDTA tubes following their own protocols. For TCRbeta analysis, collaborators shipped samples in one of three forms: frozen whole blood, isolated PBMCs, or DNA extracted from either of those sample types. The immunoSEQ Assay, a bias-controlled multiplex PCR, was used to amplify TCRbeta CDR3 regions from genomic DNA. In the source study's methods: Within the assay, amplification of reference gene primers was used to estimate how many nucleated cells each sample contained. Sequence reads were collapsed and filtered to measure the absolute abundance of every unique TCRbeta CDR3 rearrangement. For each sample, productive Simpson clonality was calculated by taking the square root of Simpson's diversity index across productive rearrangements. Held by TCRdb, this immuneACCESS table contains in-frame sequences only and omits some clones. Under half of the omission traces to an unresolved V gene where checked; the cause of the rest is unknown. That table furnishes V, J and clone size, whereas the DNA furnished D and trimming. Across this sample there are hundreds of thousands of clones, with approximately 88% seen only once. The ten largest make up just under 7% of the sample.

In regard to this clone: There is no known antigen for this receptor. Per-nucleotide qualities are absent, and no much larger clonotype sits a single base away.

The trim is 5 bases for V and 2 bases for J, with a gap of 21 bases between the germline ends. The cysteine opens and the phenylalanine closes a CDR3 of 17 amino acids. Only the CDR3 region is kept as DNA, spanning 51 bases read in frame from base 1. The germline V gene gives CDR1 as KGHSH and CDR2 as LQKENI. Sequences were obtained from peripheral blood. This clonotype originated in a woman aged 25 to 39 who had recovered from COVID-19. The V and J genes are TRBV18 and TRBJ2-5; a weak D assignment points to TRBD1 (5 bases agree). CDR3 sequence: CASSSQAVDGQQETQYF. The DNA is as follows: TGTGCCAGCTCATCGCAGGCCGTGGACGGACAACAAGAGACCCAGTACTTC.